This T cell receptor beta chain was observed in a study of human T cells and chemical hapten exposure. Sample time point: patch test 2, 6 weeks after DPC sensitization. Treatment indicated: therapeutic diphenylcyclopropenone sensitization with weekly scalp DPC. Only after blood had been drawn was each patch test applied. Before extraction, the whole blood was not fractionated, and total RNA was taken from it. Individual cDNA molecules had unique molecular identifiers attached to them by the library. Using its own MiXCR run on the RACE reads, TCRdb lists one record per CDR3 protein. This table holds under 100,000 distinct CDR3 sequences, under 11% found once. The germline V gene has CDR1 SGHVS and CDR2 FQNEAQ. Between the trimmed V and J ends, which lost 5 bases and 2 bases, there was a span of 13 bases. CDR3 length equals 15 residues.

This receptor was taken from a woman in her 50s with alopecia areata. Some clones in this sample may be carry-over from other donors' samples. Sequences were derived from whole blood, sampled in connection with sensitization to the hapten diphenylcyclopropenone (DPC). V and J are TRBV7-8 and TRBJ1-5; TRBD1 is a possible D gene (6 bases). In DNA, the CDR3 is TGTGCCAGCAGCACTTCGAGGGGGGGCAATCAGCCCCAGCATTTT. Protein sequence: CASSTSRGGNQPQHF.